The 23 T cell receptor beta chains listed next were all sequenced from one sample in a study of cytomegalovirus exposure and HLA in healthy donors. This PCR relied on a set of 60 Vbeta primers and 13 Jbeta primers. Sequencing used immunoSEQ multiplex PCR; TCRdb keeps in-frame clones, though not all of them. Here the sample spans some 200,000 clones, around 85% being singletons. Material for sequencing was PBMCs. Source of these receptors: a girl aged 2-10 years in good health and CMV-seronegative.

The chain combines TRBV11-2 with TRBJ1-1; unclear D gene. The CDR3 has 13 residues. Germline V gene sequence: CDR1 SGHAT, CDR2 FQNNGV. V was pared by 2 bases and J by 6 bases, with 10 bases between. CDR3: CASSLWAGAEAFF. The CDR3 DNA reads TGTGCCAGCAGCTTATGGGCGGGCGCTGAAGCTTTCTTT.

The chain links TRBV6-5 to TRBJ2-7; D might be TRBD2 (5 bases). The CDR3 contains 14 residues. Germline-derived CDR1 and CDR2 are MNHEY and SVGAGI. V dropped 2 bases and J dropped 5 bases, with 13 bases sitting between them. The CDR3, as DNA: TGTGCCAGCAGTTACAAGCGGTTAACCAACGAGCAGTACTTC. It yields the protein CASSYKRLTNEQYF.

This clone showed up just once. This chain connects TRBV7-8 to TRBJ2-1, with a tentative D call TRBD2 (6 bases). This CDR3 is built from 15 residues. Germline V gene lookup returns CDR1 SGHVS and CDR2 FQNEAQ. V lost 7 bases to trimming and J lost 5 bases, with 18 bases between them. CDR3 nucleotide sequence: TGTGCCAGCACCCCGACTAGGTTTAATAACAATGAGCAGTTCTTC. Translation: CASTPTRFNNNEQFF.

The chain has TRBV9 and TRBJ2-7; 7 nucleotides align to TRBD1. This CDR3 region has 15 residues. The ends lost 0 bases at V and 3 bases at J; junction bases unmatched: 6. CDR1 SGDLS and CDR2 YYNGEE come from the germline V gene. CDR3 nucleotides: TGTGCCAGCAGCGTAGAAGGGGGCGCGGGCTACGAGCAGTACTTC. Its translation: CASSVEGGAGYEQYF.

The chain couples TRBV7-9 to TRBJ2-1; TRBD2 matches 14 bases. Per germline, CDR1 SEHNR and CDR2 FQNEAQ (reference sequence). This CDR3 comprises 18 residues. V lost 1 base, J lost 0 bases, and 2 bases stayed unmatched. The CDR3 sequence: CASSLGGTSGSSYNEQFF. CDR3 DNA sequence: TGTGCCAGCAGCTTAGGCGGGACTAGCGGGAGCTCCTACAATGAGCAGTTCTTC.

The V call is TRBV7-2, the J call TRBJ1-1, with D possibly TRBD1 on 5 matching bases. This CDR3 contains 14 residues. The ends were cut back, 5 bases at V and 7 bases at J, with 17 bases in the middle. Germline V gene lookup returns CDR1 SGHTA and CDR2 FQGNSA. The CDR3 protein is CASSPSPGRDEAFF. CDR3 coding DNA: TGTGCCAGCAGCCCCTCCCCGGGGCGGGATGAAGCTTTCTTT.

Here the CDR3 reads CASSPAGNEQFF. The DNA for the CDR3 is TGTGCCAGCTCACCCGCGGGCAATGAGCAGTTCTTC. The V gene is TRBV18, the J gene TRBJ2-1, with a tentative D call TRBD2 (5 bases). Germline lookup yields CDR1 KGHSH and CDR2 LQKENI. The length of the CDR3 is 12 residues. The ends were cut back, 3 bases at V and 6 bases at J, with 6 bases in the middle.

The chain is built from TRBV19 and TRBJ2-1; D may be TRBD2 (7 bases). This CDR3 region has 14 residues. V was shortened by 7 bases and J by 0 bases, with 10 bases between the two germline ends. Germline values: CDR1 LNHDA, CDR2 SQIVND (reference sequence). As DNA, the CDR3 is TGTGCCAGTAACGGGGGGCGCTCCTACAATGAGCAGTTCTTC. Amino acids: CASNGGRSYNEQFF.

The rearrangement joins TRBV15 to TRBJ1-6, with 9 bases lining up with TRBD1. CDR3 length: 19 amino acids. Trimming cost V 0 bases and J 9 bases; bases outside gene matches: 15. Germline lookup yields CDR1 LNHNV and CDR2 YYDKDF (reference sequence). Here the CDR3 DNA reads TGTGCCACCAGCAGAGATGGACGAGGAGCCGGGACAGGGTCTTCACCCCTCCACTTT. It encodes CATSRDGRGAGTGSSPLHF.

V is TRBV7-2 and J is TRBJ2-3, with D possibly being TRBD2 (5 bases). The CDR3 contains 16 residues. Per germline, CDR1 SGHTA and CDR2 FQGNSA. Trimming took 4 bases from V and 2 from J, leaving 16 bases between them. In DNA form, the CDR3 reads TGTGCCAGCAGCTCCCCCTCCGGGGTCCCCACAGATACGCAGTATTTT. Translation gives CASSSPSGVPTDTQYF.

The chain recombines TRBV9 with TRBJ1-1, with 7 bases fitting TRBD1. The trim removed 6 bases at V and 1 base at J, leaving 6 bases unmatched. This CDR3 is 14 amino acids long. Per germline, CDR1 SGDLS and CDR2 YYNGEE. The CDR3 region is CASMRAGGNTEAFF. The CDR3, as DNA: TGTGCCAGCATGAGGGCAGGGGGGAACACTGAAGCTTTCTTT.

The chain joins TRBV5-6 to TRBJ1-5, with a weak D call TRBD1 (5 bases). CDR1 and CDR2 (germline): SGHDT, YYEEEE. Trimming cost V 4 bases and J 6 bases, with 11 bases left between them. The CDR3 covers 13 residues. In nucleotides, the CDR3 is TGTGCCAGCAGCCCCCGGGGGGGTCAGCCCCAGCATTTT. It is translated as CASSPRGGQPQHF.

The chain carries TRBV5-4 and TRBJ1-2; TRBD1 matches 8 bases. After removal of 7 bases from V and 3 bases from J, the junction contained 8 bases not matched to a gene. Germline assignment: CDR1 SGHNT and CDR2 YYREEE (reference sequence). The CDR3 runs 14 residues. This CDR3 is CASAAVTGDYGYTF. In nucleotides, the CDR3 is TGTGCCAGCGCTGCGGTGACAGGGGACTATGGCTACACCTTC.

This clone is a singleton in its sample. J is TRBJ2-7 and V is TRBV25-1, with a weak D call TRBD2 (6 bases). The ends were cut back, 7 bases at V and 3 bases at J, with 13 bases in the middle. The V gene's germline CDR1 is MGHDK and CDR2 SYGVNS. The length of the CDR3 is 13 residues. The CDR3 DNA reads TGTGCCAGCACGCCCCCGGGGGTCTACGAGCAGTACTTC. This gives the protein CASTPPGVYEQYF.

This clone was recorded a few times. The chain joins TRBV10-1 to TRBJ2-7; 7 bases fit TRBD2. The CDR3 runs to 16 residues. The germline V gene encodes CDR1 WNHNN and CDR2 SYGVQD (reference sequence). Trimming cost V 0 bases and J 3 bases; bases outside gene matches: 8. CDR3 DNA: TGCGCCAGCAGTGAGTCTCGGGGGGTGGATTTCTACGAGCAGTACTTC. Translated, it gives CASSESRGVDFYEQYF.

J is TRBJ1-1 and V is TRBV19, with D unresolved. Germline CDR1 reads LNHDA; CDR2 reads SQIVND (reference sequence). V was cut by 4 bases and J by 7 bases, with 13 bases left in between. The CDR3 runs to 13 residues. The CDR3 region has the DNA TGTGCCAGTAGTAACACAAACGATCTTGAAGCTTTCTTT. Translated: CASSNTNDLEAFF.

This clone was found once. This sample includes further DNA sequences coding for the same CDR3. This rearrangement joins TRBV7-9 to TRBJ2-1; a possible D gene is TRBD1 (6 bases). CDR3 length equals 14 residues. V lost 6 bases to trimming and J lost 5 bases, with 14 bases between them. The germline gives CDR1 SEHNR, CDR2 FQNEAQ (reference sequence). As DNA, the CDR3 is TGTGCCAGCAGTTCACGGGACACAAACAATGAGCAGTTCTTC. It codes for CASSSRDTNNEQFF.

The chain recombines TRBV5-4 with TRBJ2-3; TRBD2 agrees at 8 bases. CDR1 is SGHNT and CDR2 is YYREEE in the germline V gene (reference sequence). This CDR3 spans 17 amino acids. The V and J ends lost 4 bases and 2 bases, in that order; junction bases with no gene match: 12. CDR3 loop: CASSPGLVNPSTDTQYF. CDR3 nucleotides: TGTGCCAGCAGCCCGGGACTAGTGAATCCTTCCACAGATACGCAGTATTTT. Full variable domain (outside the CDR3, taken from reference TRBV5-4 and TRBJ2-3): ETGVTQSPTHLIKTRGQQVTLRCSSQSGHNTVSWYQQALGQGPQFIFQYYREEENGRGNFPPRFSGLQFPNYSSELNVNALELDDSALYLCASSPGLVNPSTDTQYFGPGTRLTVL.

The V and J genes are TRBV5-6 and TRBJ1-2; the D gene is possibly TRBD1 (5 bases). The CDR3 length is 15 residues. The V and J ends lost 0 bases and 3 bases respectively, with 12 bases between them. The V gene's germline CDR1 is SGHDT and CDR2 YYEEEE. The CDR3 DNA follows: TGTGCCAGCAGCTTGGACCCCTCGGGGGACTATGGCTACACCTTC. It specifies CASSLDPSGDYGYTF.

This clone was seen only once. The J gene is TRBJ1-1, the V gene TRBV7-9, with 9 bases aligning to TRBD1. The trim removed 5 bases at V and 5 bases at J, leaving 12 bases unmatched. There are 16 residues in the CDR3. Germline-derived CDR1 and CDR2 are SEHNR and FQNEAQ (reference sequence). The CDR3 spells CASSLPGTGRYTEAFF. As DNA, the CDR3 is TGTGCCAGCAGCCTCCCGGGGACAGGGAGGTATACTGAAGCTTTCTTT.

The V call is TRBV6-1, the J call TRBJ2-7; possible D gene TRBD1, 5 bases. Germline V CDR1 and CDR2: MNHNS, SASEGT. The CDR3 loop spans 10 amino acids. The ends were cut back, 6 bases at V and 7 bases at J, with 7 bases in the middle. The CDR3, as DNA: TGTGCCAGCAGACAGGAAGAGCAGTACTTC. Translation gives CASRQEEQYF.

This sequence joins TRBV11-2 and TRBJ2-5; 15 bases align to TRBD2. CDR3 length equals 16 residues. Germline V lookup: CDR1 SGHAT, CDR2 FQNNGV. V trimming: 5 bases; J trimming: 5 bases; junction bases outside the gene matches: 6. The CDR3, as DNA: TGTGCCAGCAGCCCAAGGACTAGCGGGGGGGAGGAGACCCAGTACTTC. Translating gives CASSPRTSGGEETQYF.

V gene TRBV18 combines with J gene TRBJ1-2, with TRBD1 identical over 8 bases. Germline V gene lookup returns CDR1 KGHSH and CDR2 LQKENI. This CDR3 is 13 amino acids long. V shed 4 bases and J 7 bases; nucleotides not matched to a gene: 5. The CDR3 sequence: CASSQGQGAGYTF. In nucleotides, the CDR3 is TGTGCCAGCTCACAAGGACAGGGTGCTGGCTACACCTTC.